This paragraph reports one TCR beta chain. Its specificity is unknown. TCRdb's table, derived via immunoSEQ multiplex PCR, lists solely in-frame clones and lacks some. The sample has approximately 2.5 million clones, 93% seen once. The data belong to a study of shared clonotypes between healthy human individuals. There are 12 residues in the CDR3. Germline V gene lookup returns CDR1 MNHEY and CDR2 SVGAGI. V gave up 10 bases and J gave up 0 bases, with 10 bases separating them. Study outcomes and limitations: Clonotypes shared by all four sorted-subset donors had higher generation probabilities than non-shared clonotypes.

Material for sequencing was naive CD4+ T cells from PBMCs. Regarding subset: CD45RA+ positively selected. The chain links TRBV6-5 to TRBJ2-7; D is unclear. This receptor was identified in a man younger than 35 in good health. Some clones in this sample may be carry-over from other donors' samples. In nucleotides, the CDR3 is TGTGCCACCTTCTCAAGCTCCTACGAGCAGTACTTC. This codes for CATFSSSYEQYF.